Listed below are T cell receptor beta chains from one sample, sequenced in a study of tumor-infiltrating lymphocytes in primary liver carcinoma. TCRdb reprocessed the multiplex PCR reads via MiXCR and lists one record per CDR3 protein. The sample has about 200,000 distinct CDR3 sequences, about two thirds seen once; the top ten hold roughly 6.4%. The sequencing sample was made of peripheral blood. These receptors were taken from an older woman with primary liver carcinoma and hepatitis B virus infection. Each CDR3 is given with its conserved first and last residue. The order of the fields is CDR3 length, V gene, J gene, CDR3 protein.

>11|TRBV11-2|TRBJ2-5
CASSPRESQYF
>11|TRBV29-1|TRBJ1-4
CSGLFSEKLFF
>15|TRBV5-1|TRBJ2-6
CASSAPVSRANVLTF
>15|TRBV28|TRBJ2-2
CASSLAGAFTGELFF
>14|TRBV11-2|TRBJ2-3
CASSLESSVRSQYF
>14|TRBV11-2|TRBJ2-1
CASSLVQGSGGHFF
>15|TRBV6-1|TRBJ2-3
CASRTSSYTTDTQYF
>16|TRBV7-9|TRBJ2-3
CASSFRFAGNTDTQYF
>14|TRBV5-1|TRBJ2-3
CANSLGVVTDTQYF
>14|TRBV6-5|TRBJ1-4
CASSYDRVGGKLFF
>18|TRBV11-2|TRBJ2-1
CASSLVRSLAGAYNEQFF
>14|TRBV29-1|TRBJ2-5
CSVLGGSGPETQYF
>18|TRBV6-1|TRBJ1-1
CASSVYPAPIGENTEAFF
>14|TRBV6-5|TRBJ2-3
CAPGASGRAATQYF
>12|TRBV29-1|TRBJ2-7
CSTGTPPGEQYF
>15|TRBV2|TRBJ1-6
CASSAQGTYNSPLHF
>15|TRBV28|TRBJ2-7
CASRSGTGGSYEQYF
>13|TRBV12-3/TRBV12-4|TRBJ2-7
CASGPTQTYEQYF
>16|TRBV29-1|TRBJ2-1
CSVTGLAVRSYNEQFF
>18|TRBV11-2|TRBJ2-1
CASSLDSGLALKYNEQFF
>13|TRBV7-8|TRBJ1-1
CTSSLQQRTEAFF
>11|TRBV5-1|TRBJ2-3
CASSLADTQYF
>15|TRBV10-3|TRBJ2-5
CAISESQGIQETQYF
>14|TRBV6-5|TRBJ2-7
CASSDVGQRYEQYF
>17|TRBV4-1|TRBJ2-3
CASSQGWQGRLGDTQYF
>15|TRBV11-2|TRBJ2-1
CASSLESNTANEQFF
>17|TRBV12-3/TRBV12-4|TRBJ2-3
CANSPGQRWRSTDTQYF
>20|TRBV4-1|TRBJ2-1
CAQQPNTDNEQFFGPNEQFF
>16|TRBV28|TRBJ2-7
CANSSGLTLRGYEQYF
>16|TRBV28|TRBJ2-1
CASISTSGSSYNEQFF
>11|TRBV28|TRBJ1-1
CASSSVPDAFF
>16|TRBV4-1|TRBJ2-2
CTSSQTGGKYTGELFF
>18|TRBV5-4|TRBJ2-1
CAGSDFRGRLAGGNEQFF
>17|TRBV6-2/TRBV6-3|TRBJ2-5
CASSYSTASGSLESQYF
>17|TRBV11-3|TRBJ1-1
CASSTPAGGPMSTEAFF
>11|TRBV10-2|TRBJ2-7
CASSGPREEYF
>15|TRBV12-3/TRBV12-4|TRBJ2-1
CASRGDRELVDDQFF
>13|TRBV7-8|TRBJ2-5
CASSRHREETQYF
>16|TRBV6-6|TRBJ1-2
CASSYTTDRIDYGYTF
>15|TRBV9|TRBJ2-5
CASSVAENGQETQYF
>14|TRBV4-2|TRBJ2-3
CASSHSGGEDTQCF
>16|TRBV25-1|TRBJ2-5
CASSDSGSGSWKTQYF
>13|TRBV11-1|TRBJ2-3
CASSLGPTDMQCF
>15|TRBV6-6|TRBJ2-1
CASSYARGGNNEQFF
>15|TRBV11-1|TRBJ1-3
CASSFSAVSGNTIYF
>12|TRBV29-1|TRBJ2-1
CSVADMHNEQFF
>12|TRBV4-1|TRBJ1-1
CASSLHDREAFF
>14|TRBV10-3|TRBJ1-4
CAISPQGTNEKLFF
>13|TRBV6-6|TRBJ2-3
CASRTGAGDTQYF
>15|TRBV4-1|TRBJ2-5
CASSQEGLAWKTQYF